This T cell receptor (beta chain) was sequenced in a study of early T cells in non-severe SARS-CoV-2 infection. Notes on the study in general: Matching results from VDJdb favored anti-spike CD8 responses, leaving private and CD4 specificities undetected.

This clonotype occurred a few times. What it binds is unknown. Unique molecular identifier tags were affixed to discrete cDNA molecules. TCRdb re-analysed the 5' RACE reads in MiXCR, keeping a single row per CDR3 protein. The sample records roughly 65,000 distinct CDR3 sequences, approximately 10% being singletons. The junction had 8 bases not matched to a gene; V was cut back by 1 base and J by 6 bases. Germline values: CDR1 LNHDA, CDR2 SQIVND (reference sequence). This CDR3 contains 15 residues. V usage is TRBV19 and J usage is TRBJ2-7, with 8 bases matching TRBD2. The source is an adult who was a healthcare worker with PCR-confirmed SARS-CoV-2 infection or an uninfected control (not recorded which). Sequencing used whole blood. The CDR3 reads CASSIGLARPLEQYF. DNA of the CDR3: TGTGCCAGTAGTATAGGACTAGCGAGACCTCTCGAGCAGTACTTC.